This is a list of T cell receptor beta chains from one sample in a study of T cells after yellow fever vaccination. TCRdb reprocessed the 5' RACE reads with MiXCR, giving one entry per CDR3 protein. The sample has about 340,000 distinct CDR3 sequences; 4% are singletons. Source: PBMCs, taken 5 days after the yellow fever booster vaccination. Receptors originate from a man between 18 and 35 years old who received the YFV17D yellow fever vaccine. The conserved cysteine and the conserved F or W are not part of the CDR3 here.

CDR3 protein: ASSPGRNNEQF
V gene: TRBV7-8

CDR3 protein: ASSLWQGDQAQH
V gene: TRBV7-2

CDR3 protein: ASSLEMGTEAF
V gene: TRBV5-1

CDR3 protein: AIRLTSGNTIY
V gene: TRBV10-3

CDR3 protein: ASSYPAGDYGYT
V gene: TRBV5-1

CDR3 protein: ASSYRVGQPQH
V gene: TRBV6-2/TRBV6-3

CDR3 protein: ASSLGYRANSPLH
V gene: TRBV7-2

CDR3 protein: SSQRGGRTDTQY
V gene: TRBV20-1

CDR3 protein: ASSQDQGGGTQY
V gene: TRBV4-2

CDR3 protein: AISLDREDTQY
V gene: TRBV10-3

CDR3 protein: ASSPGHSPYNSPLH
V gene: TRBV5-1

CDR3 protein: ASSLGYGTSGKGTDTQY
V gene: TRBV7-9

CDR3 protein: ALGASLQETQY
V gene: TRBV7-9

CDR3 protein: SAIIIVRGYQETQY
V gene: TRBV20-1

CDR3 protein: ASSLGGTGVGETQY
V gene: TRBV5-4

CDR3 protein: SASSGIGNQPQH
V gene: TRBV20-1

CDR3 protein: ASSSQTSGSLLEQY
V gene: TRBV27

CDR3 protein: ASSPGTGPEETQY
V gene: TRBV7-7

CDR3 protein: ASSPLPGSNTEAF
V gene: TRBV28

CDR3 protein: ASSLLPANTEAF
V gene: TRBV5-1

CDR3 protein: ASSLDRDMGYT
V gene: TRBV6-6

CDR3 protein: AWSAGGNTEAF
V gene: TRBV30

CDR3 protein: ASSPGLSTDTQY
V gene: TRBV5-1